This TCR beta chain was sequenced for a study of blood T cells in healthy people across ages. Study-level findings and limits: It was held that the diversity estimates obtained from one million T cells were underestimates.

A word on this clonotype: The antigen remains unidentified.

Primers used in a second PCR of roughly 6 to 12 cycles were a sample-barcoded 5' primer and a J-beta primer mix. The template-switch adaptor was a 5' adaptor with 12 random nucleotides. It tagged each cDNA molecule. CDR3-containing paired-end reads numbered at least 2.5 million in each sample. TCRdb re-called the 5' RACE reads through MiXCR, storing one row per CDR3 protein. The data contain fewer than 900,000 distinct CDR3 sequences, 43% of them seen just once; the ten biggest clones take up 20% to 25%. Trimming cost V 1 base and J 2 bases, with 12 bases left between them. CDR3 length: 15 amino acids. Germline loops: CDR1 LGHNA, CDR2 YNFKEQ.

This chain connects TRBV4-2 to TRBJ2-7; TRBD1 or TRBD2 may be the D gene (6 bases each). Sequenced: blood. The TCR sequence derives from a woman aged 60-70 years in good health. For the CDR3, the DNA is TGTGCCAGCAGCCAAGGTACGGGGGCCACCTACGAGCAGTACTTC. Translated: CASSQGTGATYEQYF.